Sequencing of this T cell receptor beta chain was carried out in a study of spatial heterogeneity in lung cancer. As for time point: sample taken at primary tumor resection. Whole RNA obtained from tumor, nontumor lung or frozen PBMC underwent sequencing without sorting. TCRdb itself ran the 5' RACE reads through MiXCR, one entry per CDR3 protein. The table lists tens of thousands of distinct CDR3 sequences, approximately 6.8% of them singletons. In germline, CDR1 is SGHRS, CDR2 YFSETQ. V gave up 3 bases and J gave up 5 bases, with 14 bases separating them. There are 14 residues in the CDR3. The V gene is TRBV5-1, the J gene TRBJ1-1, with D unclear. This sample comprised PBMCs, obtained at surgery. The clonotype originates from a female donor with early-stage non-small cell lung cancer. The CDR3 is CASSSGAFDTEAFF. For the CDR3, the DNA is TGCGCCAGCAGCTCCGGCGCTTTTGATACTGAAGCTTTCTTT.